These 21 T cell receptor beta chains were all obtained from the same sample, sequenced in a study of CD8+ T cells in alopecia areata. Scientists pooled cutaneous lymph node cells and sorted them on CD4, CD8alpha, NKG2D, NKG2ACE and other markers. RNA extraction was followed by reverse transcription into cDNA, which acted as the sequencing template. The assay was immunoSEQ multiplex PCR, and TCRdb's table has in-frame clones only and misses some. Found here are roughly 260,000 clones, no singletons; the ten largest cover approximately 1.2%. Sequenced sample: CD4+ T cells sorted from a lymph node. The receptors come from a C3H/HeJ mouse with alopecia areata. This line is of MHC haplotype H2-k.

Notes on this clone: Gene labels here are mouse ones. From the germline J gene comes the end of the CDR3, since the read stops 4 residues before it. The rearrangement links TRBV5 to TRBJ2-2; 8 bases are a match to TRBD2. The CDR3 consists of 15 residues. Unmatched junction bases numbered 5, after V lost 4 bases and J lost 4 bases. The germline V gene encodes CDR1 LGHNA and CDR2 YNLKQL (reference sequence). The CDR3 DNA, read in part, is TGTGCCAGCAGCCCGGGGGGGCTGGGCACCGGG. This sequence encodes CASSPGGLGTG. The CDR3 reads in full as CASSPGGLGTGQLYF.

Only a few counts were recorded for this clone. All gene names here are mouse names. The read terminates 4 residues before the CDR3 end, so the remaining end is supplied by the germline J gene. V and J are TRBV31 and TRBJ1-2, with D maybe TRBD1 (5 bases). With 2 bases removed from V and 1 base from J, the gap between germline ends came to 5 bases. Germline CDR1 is GKSSPN and CDR2 is SITVG. This CDR3 is built from 12 residues. CDR3 bases read: TGTGCCTGGAGTGACAGAAACTCC. Amino acids: CAWSDRNS. The CDR3, in full, reads CAWSDRNSDYTF.

This clone was detected a few times. The germline and genes are mouse ones. The CDR3 end falls 4 residues outside the read, so it is completed with the germline J gene. The chain couples TRBV4 to TRBJ2-3, with D perhaps matching TRBD1 (7 bases). CDR1 is LGHDT and CDR2 is YNNKQL in the germline V gene (reference sequence). With 5 bases removed from V and 0 bases from J, the gap between germline ends came to 9 bases. The CDR3 loop spans 14 amino acids. The CDR3: CASSPGGSAETLYF. The CDR3 DNA, read in part, is TGTGCCAGCAGCCCAGGGGGGAGTGCAGAA.

This clone was counted a few times. Mouse germline and gene names are used. The read halts 4 residues ahead of the CDR3 end, with the missing end drawn from the germline J gene. Different DNA sequences within this sample yield the same CDR3. The chain uses TRBV29 and TRBJ1-2, with 9 bases lining up with TRBD1. J lost 3 bases, V lost 6 bases, and 2 bases had no gene match. This CDR3 is 13 amino acids long. Germline lookup yields CDR1 MSHET and CDR2 SYDVDS. CDR3 sequence reads: CASRDRGDSDYTF. The sequenced CDR3 bases are TGTGCTAGCAGGGACAGGGGAGACTCC.

In its sample, this clone was seen many times. Gene names denote mouse genes. Sequencing ends 4 residues short of the CDR3 end; the germline J gene provides the rest. V gene TRBV17 combines with J gene TRBJ2-3, with D maybe TRBD2 (6 bases). V was pared by 5 bases and J by 0 bases, with 9 bases between. Per the germline V gene, CDR1 is MNHDT and CDR2 is YYDKIL. The CDR3 spans 14 residues. The part of the CDR3 DNA that was read is TGTGCTAGCAGTTGGGGGAATAGTGCAGAA. Protein product: CASSWGNSAE. The whole CDR3 is CASSWGNSAETLYF.

This clone occurred a few times. Germline and genes: mouse. The read halts 4 residues ahead of the CDR3 end, with the missing end drawn from the germline J gene. The chain has TRBV13-1 and TRBJ2-3, with 7 bases lining up with TRBD2. CDR1 is NSHNY, CDR2 SYGAGN, per germline. The CDR3 length is 17 residues. Trimming cost V 0 bases and J 1 base; bases outside gene matches: 8. The CDR3 loop is CASSDASGGVGAETLYF. CDR3 bases read: TGTGCCAGCAGTGATGCATCTGGGGGTGTCGGTGCAGAA.

As to this clone: Gene labels here are mouse ones. CDR3 DNA (partial): TGTGCCAGCAGGGACAGGGGATGGGCT. The encoded protein is CASRDRGWA. The CDR3 reads in full as CASRDRGWAEQFF. The genes are TRBV13-3 and TRBJ2-1; TRBD1 matches at 9 bases. The read ends 4 residues early relative to the CDR3; the germline J gene fills the gap. Germline CDR1 and CDR2: NNHDY and SYVADS. This CDR3 comprises 13 residues.

In the case of this clone: Only one base separates this from a far larger clonotype, so it likely reflects a read error. Gene names follow the mouse nomenclature. Read sequence stops 4 residues before the CDR3 end, and the germline J gene provides the missing end. The V gene is TRBV3, the J gene TRBJ1-2, with TRBD1 matching 7 bases. CDR1 and CDR2 (germline): SNHLY, FYNGKV (reference sequence). With 6 bases clipped from V and 0 bases from J, the junction kept 1 base outside the gene matches. CDR3 length equals 13 residues. The sequenced part of the CDR3 DNA is TGTGCCAGCAGTGGGACAGCAAACTCC. Its translation is CASSGTANS. The whole CDR3 protein reads CASSGTANSDYTF. Full variable domain (remainder filled in from reference TRBV3 and TRBJ1-2): GPKVLQIPSHQIIDMGQMVTLNCDPVSNHLYFYWYKQILGQQMEFLVNFYNGKVMEKSKLFKDQFSVERPDGSYFTLKIQPTALEDSAVYFCASSGTANSDYTFGSGTRLLVI.

A word on this clone: Any gene name here is a mouse gene name. The observed sequence ends 3 residues before the CDR3 terminus, with the missing tail filled in from the germline J gene. This same CDR3 is encoded by further DNA sequences in the sample. This chain joins TRBV5 and TRBJ1-6; 10 positions match TRBD1. TRBJ1-6 is an open reading frame whose function is uncertain. Germline CDR1 is LGHNA and CDR2 is YNLKQL (reference sequence). This CDR3 has 15 residues. V was clipped by 4 bases and J by 7 bases; unmatched bases: 4. The CDR3 DNA, read in part, is TGTGCCAGCAGCCCGACAGGGGGCGGAAATTCGCCC. Amino acid sequence: CASSPTGGGNSP. The full CDR3 protein is CASSPTGGGNSPLYF.

As regards this clone: Genes and germline come from the mouse. The read is 4 residues too short to cover the CDR3 end, so that end is filled in from the germline J gene. This sample also contains other DNA sequences that code for the same CDR3. The chain links TRBV29 to TRBJ2-1, with D maybe TRBD1 (6 bases). Germline CDR1 MSHET, CDR2 SYDVDS. V was trimmed by 5 bases and J by 4 bases, leaving 9 bases between them. The CDR3 extends over 13 amino acids. The covered CDR3 bases are TGTGCTAGCAGTCGGGACATTTATGCT. Translation gives CASSRDIYA. The full CDR3 sequence reads CASSRDIYAEQFF.

This clone was seen only a few times. Mouse gene names apply. The read finishes 4 residues shy of the CDR3 end, and the germline J gene is used to complete it. This CDR3 is also generated by other DNA sequences in the sample. The chain carries TRBV1 and TRBJ1-2; possible D gene TRBD1, 5 bases. This CDR3 has 15 residues. V gave up 2 bases and J gave up 0 bases, with 10 bases separating them. Germline assignment: CDR1 NSQYPW and CDR2 LRSPGD (reference sequence). The CDR3 is CTCSAPGHSNSDYTF. The DNA read from the CDR3 is TGCACCTGCAGTGCACCCGGACATTCAAACTCC.

This clone has a handful of counts. Genes and germline are mouse. The read ends 4 residues before the CDR3 terminus; that terminus is restored from the germline J gene. The V call is TRBV5, the J call TRBJ2-5; perhaps TRBD1 as D (6 bases). The CDR3 runs 15 residues. V lost 4 bases to trimming and J lost 0 bases, with 11 bases between them. From germline, CDR1 is LGHNA and CDR2 YNLKQL (reference sequence). The part of the CDR3 DNA that was read is TGTGCCAGCAGCCCTCTACAGGGTAACCAAGAC. It yields the protein CASSPLQGNQD. The entire CDR3 is CASSPLQGNQDTQYF.

A remark on this clone: Gene names and germline refer to mouse. The sequence runs out 3 residues before the end of the CDR3; the remainder is reconstructed from the germline J gene. The genes are TRBV19 and TRBJ1-6; TRBD1 is a possible D gene (5 bases). TRBJ1-6 is annotated as an ORF whose role is uncertain. The CDR3 length is 12 residues. Trimming shortened V by 7 bases and J by 7 bases, and 9 bases separated the two germline ends. CDR1 and CDR2 (germline): FNHDT, SITEND (reference sequence). The part of the CDR3 DNA that was read is TGTGCCAGCCGGGACTTGAATTCGCCC. The encoded protein is CASRDLNSP. The whole CDR3 sequence reads CASRDLNSPLYF.

This clone has a handful of counts. Gene and germline names: mouse. The sequence runs out 4 residues before the end of the CDR3; the remainder is reconstructed from the germline J gene. The rearrangement links TRBV19 to TRBJ2-1; TRBD1 agrees at 8 bases. CDR3 length equals 14 residues. The ends lost 4 bases at V and 5 bases at J; junction bases unmatched: 5. Germline CDR1 reads FNHDT; CDR2 reads SITEND (reference sequence). The CDR3 loop is CASSRQGMDAEQFF. Incomplete CDR3 DNA: TGTGCCAGCAGTCGACAGGGGATGGATGCT.

Notes on this clone: Gene names denote mouse genes. Read data end 4 residues before the CDR3 end; the end is taken from the germline J gene. Other DNA sequences in the same sample also yield this CDR3. V usage is TRBV1 and J usage is TRBJ2-5, with a tentative D call TRBD2 (5 bases). V dropped 0 bases and J dropped 2 bases, with 6 bases sitting between them. Per the germline V gene, CDR1 is NSQYPW and CDR2 is LRSPGD (reference sequence). The CDR3 is made up of 14 amino acids. Partial CDR3 DNA: TGCACCTGCAGTGCAGAATGGGGCCAAGAC. Translated: CTCSAEWGQD. The full CDR3 protein is CTCSAEWGQDTQYF.

This clone was observed many times. Gene names denote mouse genes. From the germline J gene comes the end of the CDR3, since the read stops 4 residues before it. The chain employs TRBV17 and TRBJ2-3; possible D gene TRBD1, 6 bases. The ends were cut back, 0 bases at V and 0 bases at J, with 13 bases in the middle. The CDR3 spans 17 residues. Germline CDR1 and CDR2: MNHDT and YYDKIL. CDR3 sequence reads: CASSRDPGTTSAETLYF. Incomplete CDR3 DNA: TGTGCTAGCAGTAGAGATCCCGGGACAACTAGTGCAGAA.

This clone was seen a handful of times. It may be a read error: a sequence one base away is much more abundant. The gene names given are mouse names. The sequenced fragment ends 4 residues before the CDR3 boundary, so the rest is inferred from the germline J gene. The sample holds other DNA sequences that translate to the same CDR3. This rearrangement joins TRBV13-3 to TRBJ1-2; the match to TRBD1 covers 9 bases. The CDR3 spans 13 residues. The V and J ends lost 5 bases and 1 base, in that order; junction bases with no gene match: 0. Germline V gene sequence: CDR1 NNHDY, CDR2 SYVADS. The sequenced CDR3 bases are TGTGCCAGCAGGGACAGGGGAAACTCC. It translates to CASRDRGNS. The complete CDR3 protein is CASRDRGNSDYTF.

This clone has only a few counts. Any gene name here is a mouse gene name. The CDR3 end falls 4 residues outside the read, so it is completed with the germline J gene. V and J are TRBV13-2 and TRBJ1-2, with TRBD1 identical over 7 bases. This CDR3 spans 15 amino acids. V dropped 2 bases and J dropped 0; count of bases not matched to a gene: 4. Germline assignment: CDR1 NNHNN and CDR2 SYGAGS (reference sequence). CDR3 amino acids: CASGDHRGANSDYTF. The part of the CDR3 DNA that was read is TGTGCCAGCGGTGACCACAGGGGTGCAAACTCC.

On this clone itself: Gene labels here are mouse ones. The CDR3 goes on 4 residues after the read ends, and that part is filled in from the germline J gene. The chain is built from TRBV5 and TRBJ2-3; TRBD1 matches 7 bases. The length of the CDR3 is 16 residues. V dropped 4 bases and J dropped 0; count of bases not matched to a gene: 7. The germline CDR1 and CDR2 sequences are LGHNA and YNLKQL (reference sequence). The CDR3 sequence: CASSLPGQSSAETLYF. The sequenced part of the CDR3 DNA is TGTGCCAGCAGCCTTCCGGGACAGAGTAGTGCAGAA.

This clone was seen a few times. Mouse gene names and germline throughout. The read finishes 4 residues shy of the CDR3 end, and the germline J gene is used to complete it. The chain couples TRBV19 to TRBJ2-1, with 8 bases aligning to TRBD2. The germline V gene has CDR1 FNHDT and CDR2 SITEND (reference sequence). This CDR3 is built from 15 residues. The V gene end was trimmed by 2 bases and the J gene end by 1 base; junction bases not matched to a gene: 2. CDR3 DNA, as far as it was read: TGTGCCAGCAGTATGCACTGGGGGAACTATGCT. Translating it yields CASSMHWGNYA. The complete CDR3 protein is CASSMHWGNYAEQFF.

As for this clone: Gene names follow the mouse nomenclature. The read is 4 residues too short to cover the CDR3 end, so that end is filled in from the germline J gene. The chain employs TRBV5 and TRBJ2-3; no firm D call. In germline, CDR1 is LGHNA, CDR2 YNLKQL (reference sequence). V lost 2 bases and J 0 bases, leaving 6 bases between the germline ends. This CDR3 is built from 14 residues. Incomplete CDR3 DNA: TGTGCCAGCAGCCAATCAGTTAGTGCAGAA. Protein product: CASSQSVSAE. The complete CDR3 protein is CASSQSVSAETLYF.